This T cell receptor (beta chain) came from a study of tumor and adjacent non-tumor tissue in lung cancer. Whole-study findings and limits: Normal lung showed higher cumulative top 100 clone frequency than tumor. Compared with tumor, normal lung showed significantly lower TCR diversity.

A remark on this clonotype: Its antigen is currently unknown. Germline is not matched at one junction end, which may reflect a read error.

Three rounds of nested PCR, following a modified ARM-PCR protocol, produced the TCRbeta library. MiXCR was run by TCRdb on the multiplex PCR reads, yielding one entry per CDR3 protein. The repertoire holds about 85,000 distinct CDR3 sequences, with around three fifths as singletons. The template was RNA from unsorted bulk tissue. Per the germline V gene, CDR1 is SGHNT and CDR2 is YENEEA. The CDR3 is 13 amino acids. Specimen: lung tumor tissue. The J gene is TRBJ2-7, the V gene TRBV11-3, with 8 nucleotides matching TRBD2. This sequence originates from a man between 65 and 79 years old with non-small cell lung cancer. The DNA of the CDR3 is TGTGTCAGCAGCCCCCCAGCGGGAGACGGGCAGTACTTC. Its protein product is CVSSPPAGDGQYF.